Listed below are T cell receptor beta chains from one sample, sequenced in a study of blood T cells in healthy people across ages. Using its own MiXCR run on the 5' RACE reads, TCRdb lists one record per CDR3 protein. The sample consists of around 800,000 distinct CDR3 sequences, around 42% of them appearing once. Sequenced material: blood. The receptors stem from a man aged 60-69 years in good health. The conserved cysteine and the conserved F or W are not part of the CDR3 here.

cdr3_aa: ASSYSTASSYNEQF
v_call: TRBV6-5

cdr3_aa: ASRGATGNYGYT
v_call: TRBV6-2/TRBV6-3

cdr3_aa: ASSATSGGAYEQF
v_call: TRBV6-5

cdr3_aa: ASSSERGGFEQF
v_call: TRBV7-2

cdr3_aa: ASSILAGEETQY
v_call: TRBV5-1

cdr3_aa: SASDSPKGYGYT
v_call: TRBV20-1

cdr3_aa: ASSSGTGSHQIQY
v_call: TRBV4-1

cdr3_aa: ASSLGWTGISGNTIY
v_call: TRBV7-2

cdr3_aa: ASSQTGTGGASTDTQY
v_call: TRBV23-1

cdr3_aa: ASSPGTGSVYGYT
v_call: TRBV11-2

cdr3_aa: SVPDKGGLGEQY
v_call: TRBV29-1

cdr3_aa: ASTRDRSLRATQY
v_call: TRBV27

cdr3_aa: ATRTGGWGSNQPQH
v_call: TRBV19

cdr3_aa: ASSFLGPNEQF
v_call: TRBV7-2

cdr3_aa: AIRPDRGNEQY
v_call: TRBV10-3

cdr3_aa: SAAGLAGGQAGYNEQF
v_call: TRBV20-1

cdr3_aa: AWNPVDRDTYEQY
v_call: TRBV30

cdr3_aa: ASSFLTGARDTQY
v_call: TRBV27

cdr3_aa: ASSYTGGGYNEQF
v_call: TRBV6-2/TRBV6-3

cdr3_aa: SASTGWTLKDNEQF
v_call: TRBV20-1

cdr3_aa: ASSWGGGQETQY
v_call: TRBV7-2

cdr3_aa: SAKRLAGGQETQY
v_call: TRBV20-1

cdr3_aa: ASSESISGGEQY
v_call: TRBV25-1

cdr3_aa: ASSSAGAVNEQF
v_call: TRBV28

cdr3_aa: ASSQGGTGDGYT
v_call: TRBV4-3

cdr3_aa: ATTRDRGSYEQY
v_call: TRBV15

cdr3_aa: ASSLPGIYEQY
v_call: TRBV11-2

cdr3_aa: ASRAGAKAEAF
v_call: TRBV5-6

cdr3_aa: ASRLTVSSYEQY
v_call: TRBV6-6

cdr3_aa: ASSPRTDPLPYEQY
v_call: TRBV14

cdr3_aa: ASSHGRPETQY
v_call: TRBV7-9

cdr3_aa: ASSSRGQVLTYEQY
v_call: TRBV5-6

cdr3_aa: ASTEGTGRVLLY
v_call: TRBV6-6

cdr3_aa: ASSRIVGGQTQY
v_call: TRBV5-1

cdr3_aa: AWSAGQSSYNEQF
v_call: TRBV30

cdr3_aa: ASSYLTQQY
v_call: TRBV6-5

cdr3_aa: AISTQTAQETQY
v_call: TRBV10-3

cdr3_aa: ASSQPTSGGARNEQF
v_call: TRBV4-3

cdr3_aa: ASGLGNNEQF
v_call: TRBV12-5

cdr3_aa: ASSPGTGKSYGYT
v_call: TRBV28

cdr3_aa: ASSEQGEVEDTQY
v_call: TRBV6-1

cdr3_aa: ASSWGGLGNTEAF
v_call: TRBV6-5

cdr3_aa: ASSPPTSGGAIRNEQF
v_call: TRBV18

cdr3_aa: ASSLTGGLQF
v_call: TRBV7-2

cdr3_aa: ASSPRGGSEQY
v_call: TRBV7-2

cdr3_aa: ASNHPQDSDTISGANVLT
v_call: TRBV6-4

cdr3_aa: ASGSFGEYGYT
v_call: TRBV6-5

cdr3_aa: ASSPARGYETQY
v_call: TRBV2

cdr3_aa: ASSLPGSSGANVLT
v_call: TRBV7-9

cdr3_aa: ASSWGGTLFCEQY
v_call: TRBV12-3/TRBV12-4

cdr3_aa: ASSGRASGSYEQY
v_call: TRBV5-1

cdr3_aa: SARATSGGTETQY
v_call: TRBV20-1

cdr3_aa: ASTPGLMNTEAF
v_call: TRBV6-1

cdr3_aa: ASSSQGDSGANVLT
v_call: TRBV11-2